This T cell receptor beta chain originates from a study of blood T cell repertoires in COVID-19 (dated by TCRdb to about 2020). Broadly, across the study: Samples covering the acute and convalescent phases of COVID-19 were provided by collaborators in the United States, Italy and Spain. The prospective study material was composed of cDNA or gDNA derived from T cells, B-cell-depleted T cells, or PBMCs. Deeply sampled blood TCRbeta repertoires from subjects exposed to, actively infected with, or recovered from COVID-19 were included in the dataset. A freely available public database, intended as a resource for researchers studying the immune response to SARS-CoV-2, is where the repertoires were released. The samples were drawn from the first 160 participants of the ongoing ImmuneRACE study and from 950 to 1,500 subjects provided by 6 global collaborators. Sample metadata almost always included a de-identified subject ID, COVID-19 status, age in years and sex. Where HLA class I and class II types were available, the types were taken from metadata supplied by the sample provider, not from assay-based typing.

Inclusive of the bounding cysteine and phenylalanine, the CDR3 is 18 residues long. Only the CDR3 part of the read is kept: 54 bases, read in frame from the first base. Based on the germline V gene (reference sequence), the CDR1 and CDR2 sequences are MNHEY and SMNVEV. Trimming leaves V shorter by 3 bases and J shorter by 0 bases, with the junction holding 8 bases beyond the gene matches. Broad study findings and their caveats: Clinical and demographic metadata were provided uncurated, with the amount varying by source and participant.

The immunoSEQ Assay, a bias-controlled multiplex PCR, was used to amplify TCRbeta CDR3 regions from genomic DNA. The authors' pipeline ran thus. The number of nucleated cells in each sample was estimated by amplification of reference gene primers within the assay. To quantify the absolute abundance of each unique TCRbeta CDR3 rearrangement, sequence reads were collapsed and filtered. For each sample, productive Simpson clonality was calculated as the square root of Simpson's diversity index over productive rearrangements. TCRdb carries this immuneACCESS record with in-frame sequences only. Its versions omit some clonotypes, under half of them owing to an unresolved V gene in the studies checked, with the rest unexplained. That table is the source of V, J and clone size, and D and trimming were worked out from the DNA. Present in this sample are roughly 130,000 clones, about 86% of which were seen just once. Together, the top ten hold 9.2% of the sample.

In the prospective study, participants were roughly 18 to 100 years old, resided in about two dozen geographic areas of the United States, and were enrolled through a virtual design. In the prospective study, cohorts were assigned on the basis of participant-reported clinical history obtained from a screening survey and a study questionnaire. For ImmuneRACE Cohort 3, a participant was defined as recovered based on two consecutive negative NP/OP PCR tests, clearance by a healthcare professional, or resolution of symptoms. In the prospective study, mobile phlebotomists collected whole blood, serum and a nasopharyngeal or oropharyngeal swab from each participant. Prospective study participants could optionally give additional blood draws and questionnaires over an approximately two-month period. Prospective study blood samples were shipped either frozen or at room temperature before DNA extraction.

Note on this clone: The specificity of this receptor is unknown. Base qualities are not provided; no much larger clone lies one nucleotide away.

What was sequenced was PBMCs or T cells enriched from blood (not recorded which). This receptor was taken from a man aged 50 or older who had recovered from COVID-19. The sequence joins TRBV27 to TRBJ2-2, with TRBD2 identical over 9 junction bases. The encoded CDR3 is CASSFRSGGVANTGELFF. The DNA sequence is as follows: TGTGCCAGCAGTTTCCGTAGCGGGGGCGTCGCGAACACCGGGGAGCTGTTTTTT.